This T cell receptor (beta chain) is from a study of cytomegalovirus exposure and HLA in healthy donors. Study-level results: In a later analysis, V- and J-gene trimming of beta chains associated with a DCLRE1C missense variant, replicated independently.

Though nominally healthy at sampling, donors likely had unrecorded immune exposures. A remark on this clone: Antigen: not known.

The V end was cut by 0 bases, the J end by 0 bases, with 7 bases between. The CDR3 extends over 14 amino acids. Germline V CDR1 and CDR2: SGHDT, YYEEEE. Researchers ran the PCR with 60 Vbeta and 13 Jbeta primers. Assay: immunoSEQ multiplex PCR; the TCRdb copy retains only in-frame clones and omits some. The sample records 100,000 or so clones, more than 75% being singletons. The gene calls are TRBV5-6 and TRBJ2-7; unclear D gene. Specimen: PBMCs. The receptor was derived from a woman between 50 and 59 years old in good health and CMV-seropositive. The CDR3 sequence is CASSLGLSSYEQYF. The CDR3 nucleotides are TGTGCCAGCAGCTTGGGACTTAGCTCCTACGAGCAGTACTTC.